The rows below give T cell receptor beta chains drawn from one sample of a study of OX40 agonist ivuxolimab in advanced cancers. TCRdb's copy holds only in-frame clones and misses some; the assay was immunoSEQ multiplex PCR. Among more than 35,000 clones listed, approximately 76% were seen once. This sample comprised CD4+ or CD8+ T cells sorted from blood, obtained in a trial of the OX40 agonist ivuxolimab. The receptors stem from an adult with an advanced solid tumor such as melanoma, head and neck, liver or kidney cancer. The CDR3 runs from the conserved cysteine through the conserved F or W. Fields, in order: V gene, J gene, clone size, D gene, CDR3 DNA, CDR3 protein. The D gene is left open where the match is weak. Size is stated for part of the rows, as once, few or many counts, or as a class when the clone is expanded.

v_gene: TRBV14
j_gene: TRBJ1-1
abundance: -
d_gene: -
CDR3nt: TGTGCCAGCAGCCAAGGACTGCGAAACACTGAAGCTTTCTTT
CDR3aa: CASSQGLRNTEAFF

v_gene: TRBV5-5
j_gene: TRBJ1-2
abundance: -
d_gene: -
CDR3nt: TGTGCCAGCAGCGTTGGACCCCCAGACCATGGCTACACCTTC
CDR3aa: CASSVGPPDHGYTF

v_gene: TRBV6-6
j_gene: TRBJ2-1
abundance: -
d_gene: TRBD1
CDR3nt: TGTGCCAGCACCAACAGGGGGAATTATGAGCAGTTCTTC
CDR3aa: CASTNRGNYEQFF

v_gene: TRBV5-1
j_gene: TRBJ2-2
abundance: few
d_gene: TRBD1
CDR3nt: TGCGCCAGCAGCTCGGGACAGATGAACACCGGGGAGCTGTTTTTT
CDR3aa: CASSSGQMNTGELFF

v_gene: TRBV28
j_gene: TRBJ1-1
abundance: few
d_gene: -
CDR3nt: TGTGCCAGCAGCCCCTTGGAGGGGAAGAACACTGAAGCTTTCTTT
CDR3aa: CASSPLEGKNTEAFF

v_gene: TRBV7-9
j_gene: TRBJ2-3
abundance: -
d_gene: TRBD2
CDR3nt: TGTGCCAGCAGCCAAGAGGGCGGGGGGCGTAGCACAGATACGCAGTATTTT
CDR3aa: CASSQEGGGRSTDTQYF

v_gene: TRBV7-2
j_gene: TRBJ1-2
abundance: -
d_gene: TRBD1
CDR3nt: TGTGCCAGCAGCTCGGACAGGGGAATCAGCGGCTACACCTTC
CDR3aa: CASSSDRGISGYTF

v_gene: TRBV7-3
j_gene: TRBJ2-2
abundance: few
d_gene: -
CDR3nt: TGTGCCAGCAGCTCCCACAGGGAAGCCGGGGAGCTGTTTTTT
CDR3aa: CASSSHREAGELFF

v_gene: TRBV29-1
j_gene: TRBJ2-7
abundance: -
d_gene: TRBD1
CDR3nt: TGCAGCGTTGAAGTTAGAGGACAGGGGCTCTCCTACGAGCAGTACTTC
CDR3aa: CSVEVRGQGLSYEQYF

v_gene: TRBV4-1
j_gene: TRBJ1-5
abundance: -
d_gene: -
CDR3nt: TGCGCCAGCAGCCAAGATTGGGGGCCCGGACAGCCCCAGCATTTT
CDR3aa: CASSQDWGPGQPQHF

v_gene: TRBV25-1
j_gene: TRBJ1-1
abundance: -
d_gene: -
CDR3nt: TGTGCCAGCAGTGATGGGGAGACAAACACTGAAGCTTTCTTT
CDR3aa: CASSDGETNTEAFF

v_gene: TRBV18
j_gene: TRBJ2-5
abundance: -
d_gene: -
CDR3nt: TGTGCCAGCTCACCACGGAGCAGAGAGACCCAGTACTTC
CDR3aa: CASSPRSRETQYF

v_gene: TRBV7-6
j_gene: TRBJ1-1
abundance: few
d_gene: -
CDR3nt: TGTGCCAGCAGCTTAGAGTATTTCGGGGAAGCTTTCTTT
CDR3aa: CASSLEYFGEAFF

v_gene: TRBV7-2
j_gene: TRBJ1-1
abundance: -
d_gene: TRBD1
CDR3nt: TGTGCCAGCAGCGTACTCGGACAGGGGCGTGAAGCTTTCTTT
CDR3aa: CASSVLGQGREAFF

v_gene: TRBV7-2
j_gene: TRBJ1-6
abundance: once
d_gene: -
CDR3nt: TGTGCCAGCAGCCTATACACGGCTTCACCCCTCCACTTT
CDR3aa: CASSLYTASPLHF

v_gene: TRBV6-5
j_gene: TRBJ2-2
abundance: -
d_gene: -
CDR3nt: TGTGCCAGCAGTTACCGTCTAGGGGCCGGGGAGCTGTTTTTT
CDR3aa: CASSYRLGAGELFF

v_gene: TRBV25-1
j_gene: TRBJ1-5
abundance: -
d_gene: -
CDR3nt: TGTGCCAGCAGTGAGGGCGGTCAGCCCCAGCATTTT
CDR3aa: CASSEGGQPQHF

v_gene: TRBV6-5
j_gene: TRBJ1-1
abundance: few
d_gene: TRBD1
CDR3nt: TGTGCCAGCAGTTACGGGCAGGGGACAGGTGAAGCTTTCTTT
CDR3aa: CASSYGQGTGEAFF

v_gene: TRBV4-1
j_gene: TRBJ1-2
abundance: -
d_gene: -
CDR3nt: TGCGCCAGCAGCCAAGTGTATGGAGATGGCTACACCTTC
CDR3aa: CASSQVYGDGYTF

v_gene: TRBV7-2
j_gene: TRBJ1-3
abundance: -
d_gene: -
CDR3nt: TGTGCCAGCAGCCAAACGACAGGTTCTGGAAACACCATATATTTT
CDR3aa: CASSQTTGSGNTIYF

v_gene: TRBV5-1
j_gene: TRBJ1-6
abundance: -
d_gene: TRBD1
CDR3nt: TGCGCCAGCAGGGCCGGGACAGGCCATTCACCCCTCCACTTT
CDR3aa: CASRAGTGHSPLHF

v_gene: TRBV4-1
j_gene: TRBJ2-7
abundance: -
d_gene: TRBD2
CDR3nt: TGCGCCAGCAGCCTGCGACTAGCTAGCTCCTACGAGCAGTACTTC
CDR3aa: CASSLRLASSYEQYF

v_gene: TRBV6-1
j_gene: TRBJ2-7
abundance: -
d_gene: -
CDR3nt: TGTGCCAGCAGTGTAAAGGACTTCCCGTCCTACGAGCAGTACTTC
CDR3aa: CASSVKDFPSYEQYF

v_gene: TRBV5-1
j_gene: TRBJ1-5
abundance: -
d_gene: -
CDR3nt: TGCGCCAGCAGCTTAGACCTCAATCAGCCCCAGCATTTT
CDR3aa: CASSLDLNQPQHF

v_gene: TRBV18
j_gene: TRBJ1-4
abundance: -
d_gene: -
CDR3nt: TGTGCCAGCTCACAAGGACGGCTATCTAATGAAAAACTGTTTTTT
CDR3aa: CASSQGRLSNEKLFF

v_gene: TRBV7-2
j_gene: TRBJ2-2
abundance: -
d_gene: -
CDR3nt: TGTGCCAGCAGCTCGAGCAACACCGGGGAGCTGTTTTTT
CDR3aa: CASSSSNTGELFF

v_gene: TRBV19
j_gene: TRBJ1-6
abundance: few
d_gene: -
CDR3nt: TGTGCCACTAAAGAGACCGCCTATAAGGATTCACCCCTCCACTTT
CDR3aa: CATKETAYKDSPLHF

v_gene: TRBV6-1
j_gene: TRBJ2-3
abundance: -
d_gene: -
CDR3nt: TGTGCCAGCAGTGATGGGGGTGGCACAGATACGCAGTATTTT
CDR3aa: CASSDGGGTDTQYF

v_gene: TRBV5-6
j_gene: TRBJ2-3
abundance: -
d_gene: -
CDR3nt: TGTGCCAGCAGCTTGGTGGGGGTGGGAGATACGCAGTATTTT
CDR3aa: CASSLVGVGDTQYF

v_gene: TRBV6-6
j_gene: TRBJ1-2
abundance: -
d_gene: -
CDR3nt: TGTGCCAGCAGCCCCCCCGGAGGCGTCTATGGCTACACCTTC
CDR3aa: CASSPPGGVYGYTF

v_gene: TRBV4-1
j_gene: TRBJ2-5
abundance: few
d_gene: TRBD2
CDR3nt: TGCGCCAGCAGCCAGAGATCGGGGGGAGGTGAGACCCAGTACTTC
CDR3aa: CASSQRSGGGETQYF

v_gene: TRBV6-5
j_gene: TRBJ1-5
abundance: -
d_gene: -
CDR3nt: TGTGCCAGCAGCTTCCGGGGAAATCAGCCCCAGCATTTT
CDR3aa: CASSFRGNQPQHF

v_gene: TRBV14
j_gene: TRBJ1-6
abundance: -
d_gene: -
CDR3nt: TGTGCCAGCAGCTCGCGGGGCTGGGACTCACCCCTCCACTTT
CDR3aa: CASSSRGWDSPLHF

v_gene: TRBV2
j_gene: TRBJ2-1
abundance: -
d_gene: -
CDR3nt: TGTGCCAGCAGTGTATCGGGGCCCTACAATGAGCAGTTCTTC
CDR3aa: CASSVSGPYNEQFF

v_gene: TRBV6-4
j_gene: TRBJ2-3
abundance: -
d_gene: TRBD2
CDR3nt: TGTGCCAGCAGTGCGTCTAGCGGGGGGCCGGATACGCAGTATTTT
CDR3aa: CASSASSGGPDTQYF

v_gene: TRBV13
j_gene: TRBJ2-3
abundance: -
d_gene: TRBD2
CDR3nt: TGTGCCAGCAGCCGGACCGGGACTAGCGGGGGGGCCGTCGCAGATACGCAGTATTTT
CDR3aa: CASSRTGTSGGAVADTQYF

v_gene: TRBV30
j_gene: TRBJ2-7
abundance: -
d_gene: -
CDR3nt: TGTGCCTGGAGTGTAGGACATCGGGCCAACGTCCACGAGCAGTACTTC
CDR3aa: CAWSVGHRANVHEQYF

v_gene: TRBV11-3
j_gene: TRBJ1-1
abundance: -
d_gene: -
CDR3nt: TGTGCCAGCAGCTTACGGCCTCGGGAAGTCTTACCCACTGAAGCTTTCTTT
CDR3aa: CASSLRPREVLPTEAFF

v_gene: TRBV15
j_gene: TRBJ2-1
abundance: -
d_gene: -
CDR3nt: TGTGCCACCAGCAGAGGGGGGGGCGATGAGCAGTTCTTC
CDR3aa: CATSRGGGDEQFF

v_gene: TRBV10-3
j_gene: TRBJ1-2
abundance: medium-sized
d_gene: TRBD1
CDR3nt: TGTGCCATCAGTGAGGGACAGGGGAGAGGCTACACCTTC
CDR3aa: CAISEGQGRGYTF

v_gene: TRBV30
j_gene: TRBJ1-2
abundance: -
d_gene: -
CDR3nt: TGTGCCTGGAGTGGGGTGATTAACTACGGCTACACCTTC
CDR3aa: CAWSGVINYGYTF